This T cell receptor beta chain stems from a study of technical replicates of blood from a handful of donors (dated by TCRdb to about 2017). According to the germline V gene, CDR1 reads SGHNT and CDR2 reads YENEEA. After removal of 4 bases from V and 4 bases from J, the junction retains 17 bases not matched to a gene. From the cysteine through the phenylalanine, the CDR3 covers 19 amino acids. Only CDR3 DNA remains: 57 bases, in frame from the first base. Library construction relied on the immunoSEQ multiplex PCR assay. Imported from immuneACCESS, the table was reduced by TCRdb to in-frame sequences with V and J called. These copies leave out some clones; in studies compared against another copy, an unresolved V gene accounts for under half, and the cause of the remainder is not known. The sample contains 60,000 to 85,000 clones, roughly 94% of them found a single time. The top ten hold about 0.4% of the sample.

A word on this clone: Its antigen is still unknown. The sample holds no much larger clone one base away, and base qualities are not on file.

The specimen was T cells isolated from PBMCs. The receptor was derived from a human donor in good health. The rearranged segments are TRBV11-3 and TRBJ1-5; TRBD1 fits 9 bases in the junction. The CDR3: CASSSSPGQGMGINQPQHF. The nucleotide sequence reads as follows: TGTGCCAGCAGCTCGTCTCCGGGACAGGGAATGGGGATAAATCAGCCCCAGCATTTT. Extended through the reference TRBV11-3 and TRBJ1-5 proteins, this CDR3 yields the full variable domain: EAGVVQSPRYKIIEKKQPVAFWCNPISGHNTLYWYLQNLGQGPELLIRYENEEAVDDSQLPKDRFSAERLKGVDSTLKIQPAELGDSAVYLCASSSSPGQGMGINQPQHFGDGTRLSIL.